The 32 T cell receptor beta chains below were found in one sample sequenced in a study of blood T cell repertoires in COVID-19 (dated by TCRdb to 2018 to 2021). The library came from the immunoSEQ multiplex PCR assay. The immuneACCESS repertoire file appears here via TCRdb, limited to in-frame rearrangements. These files lack a portion of the clones; in checked studies, under half of the deficit traces to unresolved V genes, and the cause of the others is not known. This sample comprises 150,000 to 200,000 clones, 81% of them detected only once. The ten largest clones take up approximately 10% of the sample. Sequenced: peripheral blood. The origin of the receptors is a woman aged 40 to 50 with COVID-19, enrolled during active disease.

The chain uses TRBV6-5 and TRBJ1-2; tentatively, D is TRBD1 (6 bases). Germline loops: CDR1 MNHEY, CDR2 SVGAGI. The CDR3 totals 15 residues. V was cut by 6 bases and J by 2 bases, with 16 bases left in between. In DNA, the CDR3 is TGTGCCAGCAGGGATTACGAGGGACAAAACTATGGCTACACCTTC. The encoded protein is CASRDYEGQNYGYTF.

CDR3 DNA sequence: TGTGCCAGCAGCCCCCGGGTCGAACGCGGCGAGCAGTACTTC. It is translated as CASSPRVERGEQYF. The chain uses TRBV9 and TRBJ2-7; no reliable D call. The CDR3 is 14 residues long. Trimming removed 4 bases from V and 6 bases from J, with 17 bases in between. CDR1 is SGDLS and CDR2 is YYNGEE in the germline V gene.

This CDR3 reads CASSSILAGEDTQYF. CDR3 nucleotides: TGTGCCAGCAGCTCCATTCTAGCGGGAGAGGATACGCAGTATTTT. The rearrangement uses TRBV7-2 and TRBJ2-3; 10 positions agree with TRBD2. The J segment lost 6 bases and the V segment lost 4 bases, leaving 7 bases of the junction unmatched. The CDR3 has 15 residues. Germline CDR1 SGHTA, CDR2 FQGNSA.

The V and J genes are TRBV19 and TRBJ1-2; D is unresolved. The CDR3 totals 16 residues. Germline V gives CDR1 LNHDA, CDR2 SQIVND (reference sequence). Trimming stripped 5 bases from V and 2 bases from J, with 18 bases between. In nucleotides, the CDR3 is TGTGCCAGTAGTCCACGCCCCCGGGGTTTGAACTATGGCTACACCTTC. It encodes CASSPRPRGLNYGYTF.

This chain uses TRBV7-2 with TRBJ2-5, with TRBD2 identical over 10 bases. This CDR3 spans 17 amino acids. Germline-derived CDR1 and CDR2 are SGHTA and FQGNSA. J lost 2 bases, V lost 1 base, and 7 bases had no gene match. CDR3 nucleotide sequence: TGTGCCAGCAGCTTAGTTACGAGCGGGGGGGGACAAGAGACCCAGTACTTC. It codes for CASSLVTSGGGQETQYF.

Only a few counts were recorded for this clone. The chain joins TRBV30 to TRBJ1-1, with D unclear. This CDR3 has 12 amino acids. The germline V and J ends were trimmed by 4 bases and 1 base, with 7 bases remaining between them. Germline V lookup: CDR1 GTSNPN, CDR2 SVGIG (reference sequence). CDR3 in amino acids: CAWNAGNTEAFF. CDR3 nucleotides: TGTGCCTGGAATGCGGGGAACACTGAAGCTTTCTTT.

CDR3: CASSLDTRGTDTQYF. DNA for the CDR3: TGTGCCAGCAGCTTAGATACCCGGGGCACAGATACGCAGTATTTT. The chain has TRBV11-2 and TRBJ2-3; no definite D call. The CDR3 extends over 15 amino acids. The V gene's germline CDR1 is SGHAT and CDR2 FQNNGV. V lost 0 bases and J lost 1, with 8 bases in between.

This chain connects TRBV28 to TRBJ2-7, with 8 bases aligning to TRBD2. V shed 4 bases, J shed 2 bases, and the junction held 4 bases outside the gene matches. CDR3 length: 14 amino acids. Germline V CDR1 and CDR2: MDHEN, SYDVKM. CDR3 nucleotides: TGTGCCAGCAGTTCCTCGGGACTAGCCTACGAGCAGTACTTC. It is translated as CASSSSGLAYEQYF. Combining the CDR3 with reference TRBV28 and TRBJ2-7 gives the whole variable domain DVKVTQSSRYLVKRTGEKVFLECVQDMDHENMFWYRQDPGLGLRLIYFSYDVKMKEKGDIPEGYSVSREKKERFSLILESASTNQTSMYLCASSSSGLAYEQYFGPGTRLTVT.

The chain has TRBV7-3 and TRBJ1-2, with TRBD1 matching 7 bases. CDR1 SGHTA and CDR2 FQGTGA come from the germline V gene. CDR3 length: 13 residues. With 5 bases clipped from V and 8 bases from J, the junction kept 8 bases outside the gene matches. DNA of the CDR3: TGTGCCAGCAGCCCCACAGGGGAGGAGGGCTACACCTTC. Its translation is CASSPTGEEGYTF.

V gene TRBV5-4 combines with J gene TRBJ2-3; 9 bases are shared with TRBD1. Per germline, CDR1 SGHNT and CDR2 YYREEE (reference sequence). The J segment lost 5 bases and the V segment lost 4 bases, leaving 2 bases of the junction unmatched. This CDR3 region has 13 residues. DNA for the CDR3: TGTGCCAGCAGCAGGGACAGGGTAGATACGCAGTATTTT. This gives the protein CASSRDRVDTQYF.

The chain has TRBV14 and TRBJ2-5; 7 bases agree with TRBD2. The ends lost 1 base at V and 7 bases at J; junction bases unmatched: 9. There are 15 residues in the CDR3. CDR1 SGHDN and CDR2 FVKESK come from the germline V gene. CDR3 DNA sequence: TGTGCCAGCAGCCAAGTCGGGACTACCAGTTGGACCCAGTACTTC. Translating gives CASSQVGTTSWTQYF.

The genes are TRBV4-1 and TRBJ1-5, with a possible D match to TRBD1 (5 bases). The CDR3 runs to 15 residues. CDR1 MGHRA and CDR2 YSYEKL come from the germline V gene. V lost 1 base to trimming and J lost 4 bases, with 11 bases between them. The CDR3 reads CASSQGPPGNQPQHF. Written as DNA, the CDR3 is TGCGCCAGCAGCCAAGGTCCCCCAGGGAATCAGCCCCAGCATTTT.

The rearrangement links TRBV30 to TRBJ2-1, with no clear D. Per germline, CDR1 GTSNPN and CDR2 SVGIG (reference sequence). The CDR3 extends over 13 amino acids. Between the trimmed V and J ends, which lost 3 bases and 6 bases, there was a span of 12 bases. The CDR3 DNA sequence: TGTGCCTGGAGCCGGCGGCCCCGCAATGAGCAGTTCTTC. This translates into CAWSRRPRNEQFF.

This chain uses TRBV28 with TRBJ2-1; D unresolved. The germline V gene has CDR1 MDHEN and CDR2 SYDVKM. The CDR3 spans 14 residues. Trimming took 6 bases from V and 3 from J, leaving 12 bases between them. Written as DNA, the CDR3 is TGTGCCAGCAGCCCCGGTGAAAACTACAATGAGCAGTTCTTC. Translated: CASSPGENYNEQFF. Filled out from reference TRBV28 and TRBJ2-1, the complete variable domain reads DVKVTQSSRYLVKRTGEKVFLECVQDMDHENMFWYRQDPGLGLRLIYFSYDVKMKEKGDIPEGYSVSREKKERFSLILESASTNQTSMYLCASSPGENYNEQFFGPGTRLTVL.

The chain employs TRBV29-1 and TRBJ1-4; D remains unclear. CDR1 SQVTM and CDR2 ANQGSEA come from the germline V gene. Trimming removed 6 bases at V and 1 base at J, with 3 bases between. The CDR3 has 11 residues. The DNA of the CDR3 is TGCAGCGTCCAAACTAATGAAAAACTGTTTTTT. It specifies CSVQTNEKLFF.

The chain combines TRBV20-1 with TRBJ2-7; no firm D call. The V and J ends lost 3 bases and 2 bases respectively, with 5 bases between them. The CDR3 is 11 amino acids. Germline values: CDR1 DFQATT, CDR2 SNEGSKA (reference sequence). CDR3 protein: CSARAAYEQYF. The CDR3 DNA is TGCAGTGCTAGGGCAGCCTACGAGCAGTACTTC.

J is TRBJ2-3 and V is TRBV14, with a possible D match to TRBD2 (6 bases). The germline V gene encodes CDR1 SGHDN and CDR2 FVKESK. The CDR3 contains 16 residues. Trimming took off 1 base at V and 3 bases at J, with 14 bases between the two ends. The CDR3 region is CASSQGGAGLTDTQYF. For the CDR3, the DNA is TGTGCCAGCAGCCAAGGTGGGGCGGGGTTGACAGATACGCAGTATTTT.

V gene TRBV19 combines with J gene TRBJ2-2; 9 nucleotides agree with TRBD1. The junction had 6 bases not matched to a gene; V was cut back by 5 bases and J by 5 bases. Germline CDR1 is LNHDA and CDR2 is SQIVND (reference sequence). This CDR3 spans 15 amino acids. Written as DNA, the CDR3 is TGTGCCAGTAGTCCGGGACAGGGATATACCGGGGAGCTGTTTTTT. Its translation: CASSPGQGYTGELFF.

The chain employs TRBV3-1 (or the pseudogene TRBV3-2) and TRBJ2-1, with 11 bases identical to TRBD2. Per germline, CDR1 LGHDT and CDR2 YNNKEL (reference sequence). With V trimmed by 6 bases and J by 4 bases, 5 bases remained unmatched. The CDR3 consists of 15 residues. For the CDR3, the DNA is TGTGCCAGCAGGGAGGGACTAGCGGATTACAATGAGCAGTTCTTC. Translating gives CASREGLADYNEQFF.

This chain links TRBV2 with TRBJ2-7, with 7 bases lining up with TRBD1. Trimming removed 8 bases from V and 3 bases from J; junction bases left unmatched: 4. This CDR3 is built from 12 residues. Looked up from germline, CDR1 is SNHLY and CDR2 is FYNNEI. The CDR3 loop is CASSRDSYEQYV. The CDR3 bases are TGTGCCAGCTCCCGGGACAGCTACGAGCAGTACGTC.

This chain joins TRBV5-1 and TRBJ2-3; 7 nucleotides agree with TRBD1. CDR3 size: 14 residues. V shed 3 bases and J 0 bases; nucleotides not matched to a gene: 1. Germline CDR1 SGHRS, CDR2 YFSETQ. CDR3: CASSSDRSTDTQYF. CDR3 DNA: TGCGCCAGCAGCTCGGACAGGAGCACAGATACGCAGTATTTT.

This rearrangement joins TRBV14 to TRBJ2-1, with 12 bases identical to TRBD2. Germline assignment: CDR1 SGHDN and CDR2 FVKESK. The CDR3 contains 15 residues. Unmatched junction bases numbered 6, after V lost 3 bases and J lost 9 bases. Here the CDR3 reads CASSQRLAGVGEQFF. The CDR3 nucleotides read TGTGCCAGCAGCCAGCGACTAGCGGGAGTTGGTGAGCAGTTCTTC.

The chain is built from TRBV19 and TRBJ2-1; 8 bases align to TRBD1. The CDR3 covers 15 residues. The germline CDR1 and CDR2 sequences are LNHDA and SQIVND (reference sequence). With V trimmed by 5 bases and J by 2 bases, 5 bases remained unmatched. The CDR3 region is CASSSGTGTYNEQFF. The DNA for the CDR3 is TGTGCCAGTAGTTCAGGGACAGGAACCTACAATGAGCAGTTCTTC.

V gene TRBV30 combines with J gene TRBJ1-5; unclear D gene. This CDR3 is built from 14 residues. Trimming pared 5 bases from V and 0 bases from J, leaving 11 bases between. Looked up from germline, CDR1 is GTSNPN and CDR2 is SVGIG (reference sequence). CDR3 region: CAWGGRGSNQPQHF. In nucleotides, the CDR3 is TGTGCCTGGGGAGGTCGGGGTAGCAATCAGCCCCAGCATTTT.

This CDR3 is CAWRRTDSEKLFF. The CDR3 nucleotides read TGTGCCTGGAGGCGGACTGACTCGGAAAAACTGTTTTTT. This rearrangement joins TRBV30 to TRBJ1-4; D is unresolved. Trimming removed 3 bases at V and 8 bases at J, with 13 bases between. The germline V gene encodes CDR1 GTSNPN and CDR2 SVGIG (reference sequence). The CDR3 sequence is 13 residues long.

The chain couples TRBV29-1 to TRBJ2-5, with D unresolved. The germline V gene encodes CDR1 SQVTM and CDR2 ANQGSEA. V was trimmed by 7 bases and J by 1 base, leaving 16 bases between them. The CDR3 is 14 amino acids. The CDR3: CSAAPYQAQETQYF. The CDR3 DNA reads as TGCAGCGCCGCCCCCTACCAGGCCCAAGAGACCCAGTACTTC.

The CDR3 nucleotides are TGTGCCAGCAGTGAACCGGGACAGGTCCCCTACGAGCAGTACTTC. Translating it yields CASSEPGQVPYEQYF. The rearrangement joins TRBV6-1 to TRBJ2-7; 8 bases fit TRBD1. Looked up from germline, CDR1 is MNHNS and CDR2 is SASEGT. Germline trimming cut 2 bases from V and 2 bases from J; bases unmatched to any gene: 5. This CDR3 spans 15 amino acids.

The V gene is TRBV2, the J gene TRBJ2-1; 10 positions agree with TRBD2. CDR3 length: 14 residues. The germline V gene encodes CDR1 SNHLY and CDR2 FYNNEI. V was pared by 4 bases and J by 7 bases, with 4 bases of the junction left unmatched. The CDR3 region is CASSGTSGKNEQFF. In DNA form, the CDR3 reads TGTGCCAGCAGTGGTACTAGCGGGAAGAATGAGCAGTTCTTC.

This chain connects TRBV3-1 (or the pseudogene TRBV3-2) to TRBJ2-1; 8 bases agree with TRBD2. CDR3 length: 17 residues. The V gene end was trimmed by 0 bases and the J gene end by 4 bases; junction bases not matched to a gene: 8. The germline V gene encodes CDR1 LGHDT and CDR2 YNNKEL (reference sequence). CDR3 DNA sequence: TGTGCCAGCAGCCAAGATCCAGCGGGAGAACATTACAATGAGCAGTTCTTC. Translated: CASSQDPAGEHYNEQFF.

The CDR3 nucleotides are TGCGCCAGCAGAACTAGCGGGAGGGGCGGGGAGCTGTTTTTT. Translated, it gives CASRTSGRGGELFF. The rearrangement links TRBV10-2 to TRBJ2-2; 13 bases agree with TRBD2. CDR1 WSHSY and CDR2 SAAADI come from the germline V gene. The CDR3 has 14 amino acids. With 6 bases clipped from V and 7 bases from J, the junction kept 2 bases outside the gene matches.

V is TRBV9 and J is TRBJ2-2, with 7 positions matching TRBD2. This CDR3 is 16 amino acids long. Germline trimming cut 0 bases from V and 3 bases from J; bases unmatched to any gene: 5. CDR1 is SGDLS, CDR2 YYNGEE, per germline. CDR3 sequence reads: CASSVGAGSHTGELFF. Here the CDR3 DNA reads TGTGCCAGCAGCGTAGGAGCGGGGTCCCACACCGGGGAGCTGTTTTTT.

This sequence joins TRBV7-9 and TRBJ1-1; 9 bases agree with TRBD1. Trimming cost V 4 bases and J 3 bases; bases outside gene matches: 15. The CDR3 runs 18 residues. Germline V gene lookup returns CDR1 SEHNR and CDR2 FQNEAQ (reference sequence). CDR3: CASSSLPPGTGTHTEAFF. The CDR3 DNA reads TGTGCCAGCAGCTCGCTACCACCCGGGACAGGGACCCACACTGAAGCTTTCTTT.